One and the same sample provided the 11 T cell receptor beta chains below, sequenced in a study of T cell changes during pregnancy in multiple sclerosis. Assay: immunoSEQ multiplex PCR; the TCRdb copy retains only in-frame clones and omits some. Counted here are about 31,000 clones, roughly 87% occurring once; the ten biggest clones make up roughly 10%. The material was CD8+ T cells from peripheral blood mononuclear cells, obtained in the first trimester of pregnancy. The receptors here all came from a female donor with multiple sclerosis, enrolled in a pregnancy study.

The CDR3 sequence: CASSLGGGFLDTQYF. CDR3 sequence (DNA): TGTGCCAGCAGTTTGGGTGGCGGCTTTTTAGATACGCAGTATTTT. The rearrangement links TRBV27 to TRBJ2-3; D remains unclear. Germline lookup yields CDR1 MNHEY and CDR2 SMNVEV (reference sequence). Trimming stripped 3 bases from V and 5 bases from J, with 15 bases between. The length of the CDR3 is 15 residues.

DNA for the CDR3: TGTGCCAGCAGTGCCGGGACAGGGGGCTTTGGGAACACTGAAGCTTTCTTT. This sequence encodes CASSAGTGGFGNTEAFF. The chain couples TRBV5-6 to TRBJ1-1; the match to TRBD1 covers 12 bases. V was clipped by 5 bases and J by 1 base; unmatched bases: 9. Germline V gene sequence: CDR1 SGHDT, CDR2 YYEEEE. The CDR3 has 17 amino acids.

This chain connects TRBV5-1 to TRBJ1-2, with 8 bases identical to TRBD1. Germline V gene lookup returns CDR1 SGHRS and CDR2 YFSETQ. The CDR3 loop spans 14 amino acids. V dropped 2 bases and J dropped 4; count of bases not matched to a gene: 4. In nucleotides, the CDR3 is TGCGCCAGCAGCTTACCACAGGGGGGCTATGGCTACACCTTC. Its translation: CASSLPQGGYGYTF.

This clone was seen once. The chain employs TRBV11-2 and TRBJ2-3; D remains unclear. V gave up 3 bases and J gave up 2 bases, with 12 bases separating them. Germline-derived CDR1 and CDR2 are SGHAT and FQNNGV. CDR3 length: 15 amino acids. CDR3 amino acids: CASSFAGLYTDTQYF. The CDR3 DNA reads TGTGCCAGCAGCTTCGCAGGCCTCTACACAGATACGCAGTATTTT.

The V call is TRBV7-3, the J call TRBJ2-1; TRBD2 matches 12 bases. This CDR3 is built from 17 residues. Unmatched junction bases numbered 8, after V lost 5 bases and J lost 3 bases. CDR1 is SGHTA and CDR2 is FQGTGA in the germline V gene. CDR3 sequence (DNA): TGTGCCAGCAGCCCCGGACTAGCGGGGAGCTACTACAATGAGCAGTTCTTC. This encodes CASSPGLAGSYYNEQFF.

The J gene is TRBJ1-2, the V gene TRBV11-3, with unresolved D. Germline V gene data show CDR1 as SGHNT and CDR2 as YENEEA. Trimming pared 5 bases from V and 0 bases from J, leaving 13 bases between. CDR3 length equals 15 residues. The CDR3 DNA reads TGTGCCAGCAGCGAAGGAGGGTTAGCTAACTATGGCTACACCTTC. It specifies CASSEGGLANYGYTF.

CDR3: CAISEPSRGWDIRQETQYF. The CDR3 DNA follows: TGTGCCATCAGTGAGCCTTCCCGGGGCTGGGACATCCGACAAGAGACCCAGTACTTC. J is TRBJ2-5 and V is TRBV10-3, with D perhaps matching TRBD1 (6 bases). Trimming took 2 bases from V and 2 from J, leaving 24 bases between them. Germline-derived CDR1 and CDR2 are ENHRY and SYGVKD. The CDR3 length is 19 residues.

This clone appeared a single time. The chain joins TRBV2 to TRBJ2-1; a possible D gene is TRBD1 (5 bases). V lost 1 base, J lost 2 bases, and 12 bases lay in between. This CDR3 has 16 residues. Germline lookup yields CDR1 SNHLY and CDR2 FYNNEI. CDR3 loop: CASSEGAGLPYNEQFF. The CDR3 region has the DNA TGTGCCAGCAGTGAAGGGGCAGGGCTCCCCTACAATGAGCAGTTCTTC. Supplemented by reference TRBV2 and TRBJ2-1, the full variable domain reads EPEVTQTPSHQVTQMGQEVILRCVPISNHLYFYWYRQILGQKVEFLVSFYNNEISEKSEIFDDQFSVERPDGSNFTLKIRSTKLEDSAMYFCASSEGAGLPYNEQFFGPGTRLTVL.

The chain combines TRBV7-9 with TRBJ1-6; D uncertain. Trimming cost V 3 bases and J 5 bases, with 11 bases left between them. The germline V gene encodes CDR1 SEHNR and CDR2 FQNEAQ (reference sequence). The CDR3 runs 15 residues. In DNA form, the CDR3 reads TGTGCCAGCAGCTTCCAAGCAACCGATAATTCACCCCTCCACTTT. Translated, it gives CASSFQATDNSPLHF.

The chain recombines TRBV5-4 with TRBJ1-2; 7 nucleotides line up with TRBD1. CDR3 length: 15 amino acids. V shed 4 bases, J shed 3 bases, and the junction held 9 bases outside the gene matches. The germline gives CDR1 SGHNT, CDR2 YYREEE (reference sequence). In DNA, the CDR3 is TGTGCCAGCAGCCTCAGTTTTGGGACAGACTATGGCTACACCTTC. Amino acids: CASSLSFGTDYGYTF.

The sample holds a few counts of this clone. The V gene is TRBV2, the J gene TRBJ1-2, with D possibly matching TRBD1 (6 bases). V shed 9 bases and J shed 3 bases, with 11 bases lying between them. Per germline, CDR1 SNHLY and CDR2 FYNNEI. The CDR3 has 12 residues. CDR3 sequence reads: CARSGTHYGYTF. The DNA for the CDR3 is TGTGCCAGATCCGGGACACACTATGGCTACACCTTC.